This TCR beta chain stems from a study of blood T cell repertoires in COVID-19 (dated by TCRdb to the early 2020s). A note on the overall study: Collaborator samples came from the United States, Italy and Spain and covered acute and convalescent phases of COVID-19. The prospective study material was composed of cDNA or gDNA derived from T cells, B-cell-depleted T cells, or PBMCs. Deeply sampled blood TCRbeta repertoires from subjects exposed to, actively infected with, or recovered from COVID-19 were included in the dataset. The repertoires were made available in a free public database intended to serve as a resource for research on the immune response to SARS-CoV-2. The samples were drawn from two sources: the first 160 participants of the ongoing ImmuneRACE study, and over 950 subjects contributed by 6 global collaborators. Sample metadata almost always included a de-identified subject ID, COVID-19 status, age in years and sex. Where available, HLA class I and class II types were obtained from metadata supplied by the sample provider rather than from assay-based typing. The study at large found these results: The quantity of clinical and demographic metadata differed by source and by participant and was supplied without curation.

Trimmed from V: 3 bases; trimmed from J: 4 bases; junction bases lacking a gene match: 5. Based on the germline V gene, the CDR1 and CDR2 sequences are MNHEY and SVGEGT. CDR3 length: 15 amino acids, cysteine to phenylalanine. The read is trimmed to its CDR3 DNA, 45 bases read in frame from base 1. At one collaborating source in Seattle, patients were enrolled during active infection and were followed longitudinally through the course of disease. Each collaborating institution followed its own protocols to collect whole blood in K2EDTA tubes. Collaborator samples were shipped for TCRbeta analysis as frozen whole blood, isolated PBMCs, or DNA extracted from either sample type. As concerns this clone: Its binding antigen is unknown. No qualities accompany the bases; no much larger clone lies one base away.

The immunoSEQ Assay, a bias-controlled multiplex PCR, was used to amplify TCRbeta CDR3 regions from genomic DNA. In the paper's pipeline: Nucleated cell counts per sample were estimated from amplification of reference gene primers within the assay. To quantify the absolute abundance of each unique TCRbeta CDR3 rearrangement, sequence reads were collapsed and filtered. For each sample, productive Simpson clonality was calculated by taking the square root of Simpson's diversity index across productive rearrangements. TCRdb's version of the immuneACCESS table is confined to in-frame rearrangements and falls short of the full clone set. An unresolved V gene accounts for under half of the shortfall where checked; the remainder is of unknown origin. For V, J and clone size, that table is used; D and trimming come from the DNA. The sample table records 270,000 or so clones; 89% of these occur just once. In total, the top ten clones hold around 10% of the sample.

The sequence was obtained from a woman in her thirties with COVID-19, enrolled during active disease. The receptor chain draws on TRBV6-2 or TRBV6-3 and TRBJ1-5, with 8 bases matching TRBD1. The sample taken for sequencing was peripheral blood. The base sequence is TGTGCCAGCAGTTATGGAGGGACAGGTAATCAGCCCCAGCATTTT. This yields the protein CASSYGGTGNQPQHF.